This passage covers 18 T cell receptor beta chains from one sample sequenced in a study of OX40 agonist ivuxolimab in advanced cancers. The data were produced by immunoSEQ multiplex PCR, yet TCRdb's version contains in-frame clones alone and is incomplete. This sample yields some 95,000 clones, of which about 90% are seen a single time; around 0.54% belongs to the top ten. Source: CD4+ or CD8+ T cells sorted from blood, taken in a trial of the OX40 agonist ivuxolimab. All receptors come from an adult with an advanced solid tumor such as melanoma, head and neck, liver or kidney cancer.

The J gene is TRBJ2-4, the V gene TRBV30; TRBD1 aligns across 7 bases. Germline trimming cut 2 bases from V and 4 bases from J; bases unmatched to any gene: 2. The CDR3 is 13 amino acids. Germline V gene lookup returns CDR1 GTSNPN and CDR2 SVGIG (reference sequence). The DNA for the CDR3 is TGTGCCTGGAGTACGGGACAGAAAAACATTCAGTACTTC. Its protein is CAWSTGQKNIQYF. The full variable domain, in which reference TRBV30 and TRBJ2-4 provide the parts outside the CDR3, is SQTIHQWPATLVQPVGSPLSLECTVEGTSNPNLYWYRQAAGRGLQLLFYSVGIGQISSEVPQNLSASRPQDRQFILSSKKLLLSDSGFYLCAWSTGQKNIQYFGAGTRLSVL.

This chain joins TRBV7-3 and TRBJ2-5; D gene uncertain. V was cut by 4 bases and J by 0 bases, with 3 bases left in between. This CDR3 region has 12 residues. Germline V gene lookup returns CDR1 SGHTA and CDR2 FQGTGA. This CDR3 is CASSSYQETQYF. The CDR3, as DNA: TGTGCCAGCAGCTCGTACCAAGAGACCCAGTACTTC.

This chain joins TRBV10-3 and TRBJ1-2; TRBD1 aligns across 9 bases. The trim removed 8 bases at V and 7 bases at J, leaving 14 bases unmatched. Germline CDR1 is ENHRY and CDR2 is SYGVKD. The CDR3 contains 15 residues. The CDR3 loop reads CAIRPPGQGLSGYTF. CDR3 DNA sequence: TGTGCCATCCGACCCCCGGGACAGGGATTGAGTGGCTACACCTTC.

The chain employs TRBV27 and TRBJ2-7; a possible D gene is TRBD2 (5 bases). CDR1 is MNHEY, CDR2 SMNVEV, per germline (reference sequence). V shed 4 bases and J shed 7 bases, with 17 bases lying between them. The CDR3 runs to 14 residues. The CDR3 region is CASSSWTEPEEQYF. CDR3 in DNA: TGTGCCAGCAGTTCCTGGACTGAGCCGGAAGAGCAGTACTTC.

CDR3 in amino acids: CASSWAQLAAQETQYF. The CDR3, as DNA: TGCGCCAGCAGCTGGGCCCAACTAGCAGCCCAAGAGACCCAGTACTTC. The rearrangement joins TRBV5-1 to TRBJ2-5, with D tentatively TRBD2 (6 bases). The V and J ends lost 3 bases and 1 base respectively, with 16 bases between them. Germline CDR1 reads SGHRS; CDR2 reads YFSETQ. The CDR3 spans 16 residues.

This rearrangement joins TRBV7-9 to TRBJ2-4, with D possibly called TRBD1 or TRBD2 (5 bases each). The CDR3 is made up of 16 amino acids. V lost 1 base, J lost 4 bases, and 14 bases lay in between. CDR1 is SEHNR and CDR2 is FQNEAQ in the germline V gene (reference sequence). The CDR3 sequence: CASSLGAGSGKNIQYF. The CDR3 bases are TGTGCCAGCAGCTTAGGGGCAGGGTCGGGGAAAAACATTCAGTACTTC.

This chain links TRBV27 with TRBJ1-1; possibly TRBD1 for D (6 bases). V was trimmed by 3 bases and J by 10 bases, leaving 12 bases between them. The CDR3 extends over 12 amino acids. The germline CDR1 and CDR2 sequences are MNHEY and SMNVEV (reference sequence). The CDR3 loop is CASSFRQGSAFF. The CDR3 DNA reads TGTGCCAGCAGTTTCCGGCAGGGGTCAGCTTTCTTT.

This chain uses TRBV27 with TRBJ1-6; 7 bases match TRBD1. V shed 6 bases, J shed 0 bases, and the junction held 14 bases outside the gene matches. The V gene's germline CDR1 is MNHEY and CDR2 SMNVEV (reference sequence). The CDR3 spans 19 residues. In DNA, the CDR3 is TGTGCCAGCAGCCCGAGGGGGCTTCGGGCTAGCTCCTATAATTCACCCCTCCACTTT. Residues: CASSPRGLRASSYNSPLHF.

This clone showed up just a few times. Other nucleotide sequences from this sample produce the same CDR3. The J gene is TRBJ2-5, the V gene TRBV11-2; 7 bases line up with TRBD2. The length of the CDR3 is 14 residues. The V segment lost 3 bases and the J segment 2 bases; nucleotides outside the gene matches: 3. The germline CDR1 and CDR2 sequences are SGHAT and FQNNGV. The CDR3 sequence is CASSFGRGQETQYF. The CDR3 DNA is TGTGCCAGCAGCTTTGGGCGGGGGCAAGAGACCCAGTACTTC. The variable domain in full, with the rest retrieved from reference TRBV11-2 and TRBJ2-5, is EAGVAQSPRYKIIEKRQSVAFWCNPISGHATLYWYQQILGQGPKLLIQFQNNGVVDDSQLPKDRFSAERLKGVDSTLKIQPAKLEDSAVYLCASSFGRGQETQYFGPGTRLLVL.

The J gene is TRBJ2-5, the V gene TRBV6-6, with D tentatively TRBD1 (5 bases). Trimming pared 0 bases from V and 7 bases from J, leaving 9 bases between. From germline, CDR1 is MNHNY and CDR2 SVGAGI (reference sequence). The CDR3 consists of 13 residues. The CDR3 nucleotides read TGTGCCAGCAGTTACTCGAACAGGCCGACCCAGTACTTC. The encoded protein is CASSYSNRPTQYF.

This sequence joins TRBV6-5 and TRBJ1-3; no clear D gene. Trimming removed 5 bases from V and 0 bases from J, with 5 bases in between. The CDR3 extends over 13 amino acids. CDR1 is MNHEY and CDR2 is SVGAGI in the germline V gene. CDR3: CASSGRSGNTIYF. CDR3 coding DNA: TGTGCCAGCAGTGGACGCTCTGGAAACACCATATATTTT.

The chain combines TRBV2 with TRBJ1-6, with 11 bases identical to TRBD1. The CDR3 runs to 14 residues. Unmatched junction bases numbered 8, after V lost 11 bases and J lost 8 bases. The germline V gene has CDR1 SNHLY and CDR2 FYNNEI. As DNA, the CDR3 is TGTGCCGTACCGGGACAGGGGGATTATTCACCCCTCCACTTT. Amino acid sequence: CAVPGQGDYSPLHF.

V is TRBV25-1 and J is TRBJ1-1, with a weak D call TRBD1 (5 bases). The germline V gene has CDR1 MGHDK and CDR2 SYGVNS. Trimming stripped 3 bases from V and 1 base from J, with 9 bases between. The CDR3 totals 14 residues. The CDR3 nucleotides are TGTGCCAGCAGTGAGGGACGGACGAACACTGAAGCTTTCTTT. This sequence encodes CASSEGRTNTEAFF.

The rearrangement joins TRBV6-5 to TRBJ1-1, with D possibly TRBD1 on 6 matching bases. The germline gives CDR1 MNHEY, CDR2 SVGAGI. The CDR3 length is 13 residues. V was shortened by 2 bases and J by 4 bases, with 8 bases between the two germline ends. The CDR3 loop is CASSYSRGTEAFF. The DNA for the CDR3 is TGTGCCAGCAGTTACAGCAGGGGCACTGAAGCTTTCTTT.

The CDR3 loop is CASSAKNPGTGNEKLFF. The CDR3 bases are TGTGCCAGCAGCGCAAAAAACCCCGGGACAGGGAATGAAAAACTGTTTTTT. The rearrangement links TRBV9 to TRBJ1-4; 9 bases match TRBD1. The CDR3 consists of 17 residues. With V trimmed by 3 bases and J by 5 bases, 11 bases remained unmatched. Germline V gene sequence: CDR1 SGDLS, CDR2 YYNGEE.

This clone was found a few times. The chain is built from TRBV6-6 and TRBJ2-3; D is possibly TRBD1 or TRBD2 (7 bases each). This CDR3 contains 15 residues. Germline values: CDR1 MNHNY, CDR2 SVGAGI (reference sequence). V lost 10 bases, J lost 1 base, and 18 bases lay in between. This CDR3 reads CATTQAGGGTDTQYF. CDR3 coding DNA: TGTGCCACCACCCAGGCAGGGGGGGGCACAGATACGCAGTATTTT.

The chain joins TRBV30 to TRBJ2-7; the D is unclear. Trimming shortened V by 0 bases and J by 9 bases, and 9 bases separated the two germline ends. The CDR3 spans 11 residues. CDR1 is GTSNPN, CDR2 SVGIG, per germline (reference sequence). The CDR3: CAWSVRQRQYF. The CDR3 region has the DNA TGTGCCTGGAGTGTAAGGCAGAGGCAGTACTTC.

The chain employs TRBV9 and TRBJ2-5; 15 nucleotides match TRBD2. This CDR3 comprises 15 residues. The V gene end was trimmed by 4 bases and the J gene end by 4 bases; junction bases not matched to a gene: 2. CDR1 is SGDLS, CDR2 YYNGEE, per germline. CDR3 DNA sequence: TGTGCCAGCAGCCCGGGACTAGCGGGAGGAGAGACCCAGTACTTC. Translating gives CASSPGLAGGETQYF. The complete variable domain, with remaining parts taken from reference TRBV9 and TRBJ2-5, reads DSGVTQTPKHLITATGQRVTLRCSPRSGDLSVYWYQQSLDQGLQFLIQYYNGEERAKGNILERFSAQQFPDLHSELNLSSLELGDSALYFCASSPGLAGGETQYFGPGTRLLVL.